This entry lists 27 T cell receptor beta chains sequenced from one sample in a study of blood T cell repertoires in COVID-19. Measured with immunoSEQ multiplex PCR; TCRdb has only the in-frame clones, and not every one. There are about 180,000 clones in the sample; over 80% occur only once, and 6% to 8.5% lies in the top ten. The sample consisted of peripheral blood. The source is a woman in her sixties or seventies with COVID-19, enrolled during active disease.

CDR3 DNA: TGTGCCAGCAGCCCGCCGGGACAGGGTTTCCAAGAGACCCAGTACTTC. Protein sequence: CASSPPGQGFQETQYF. The chain recombines TRBV7-2 with TRBJ2-5; 9 positions agree with TRBD1. Trimming cost V 5 bases and J 1 base; bases outside gene matches: 8. The CDR3 is 16 amino acids. In germline, CDR1 is SGHTA, CDR2 FQGNSA. The full variable domain, with the rest looked up from reference TRBV7-2 and TRBJ2-5, is GAGVSQSPSNKVTEKGKDVELRCDPISGHTALYWYRQSLGQGLEFLIYFQGNSAPDKSGLPSDRFSAERTGGSVSTLTIQRTQQEDSAVYLCASSPPGQGFQETQYFGPGTRLLVL.

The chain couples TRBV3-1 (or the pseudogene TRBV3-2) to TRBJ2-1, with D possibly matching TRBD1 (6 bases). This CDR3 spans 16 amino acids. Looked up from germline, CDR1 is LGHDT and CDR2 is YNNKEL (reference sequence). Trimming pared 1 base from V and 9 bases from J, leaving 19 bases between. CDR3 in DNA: TGTGCCAGCAGCCAAGCCCCGCTGGGGGCTAGGGGTGAGCAGTTCTTC. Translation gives CASSQAPLGARGEQFF.

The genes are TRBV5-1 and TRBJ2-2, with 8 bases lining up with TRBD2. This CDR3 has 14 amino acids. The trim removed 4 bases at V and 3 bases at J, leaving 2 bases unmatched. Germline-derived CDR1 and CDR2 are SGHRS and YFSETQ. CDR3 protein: CASSPGGDTGELFF. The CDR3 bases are TGCGCCAGCAGCCCGGGAGGGGACACCGGGGAGCTGTTTTTT.

CDR3 DNA sequence: TGCGCCAGCAGCCAAGTTATCCGGGGGTCTGGAAACACCATATATTTT. Encoded protein: CASSQVIRGSGNTIYF. This chain uses TRBV4-3 with TRBJ1-3; D might be TRBD1 (5 bases). V was shortened by 1 base and J by 1 base, with 11 bases between the two germline ends. The V gene's germline CDR1 is LGHNA and CDR2 YSLEER. The CDR3 consists of 16 residues.

Here the CDR3 DNA reads TGTGCCAGCTCACCATTGGGACAGGGGGCAAGGACCGGGGAGCTGTTTTTT. Protein: CASSPLGQGARTGELFF. The chain carries TRBV18 and TRBJ2-2, with TRBD1 matching over 12 bases. This CDR3 is built from 17 residues. V was clipped by 2 bases and J by 5 bases; unmatched bases: 6. CDR1 is KGHSH, CDR2 LQKENI, per germline.

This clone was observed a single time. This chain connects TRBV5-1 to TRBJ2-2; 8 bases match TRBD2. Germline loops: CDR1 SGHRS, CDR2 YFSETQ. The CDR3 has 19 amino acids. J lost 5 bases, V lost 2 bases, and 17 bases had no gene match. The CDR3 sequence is CASSFALAGTRRGTGELFF. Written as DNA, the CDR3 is TGCGCCAGCAGCTTTGCCCTAGCGGGTACCCGGAGGGGGACCGGGGAGCTGTTTTTT.

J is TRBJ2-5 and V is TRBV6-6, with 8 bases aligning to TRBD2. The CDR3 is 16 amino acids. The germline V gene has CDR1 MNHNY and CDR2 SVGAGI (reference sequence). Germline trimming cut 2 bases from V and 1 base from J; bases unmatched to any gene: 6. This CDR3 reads CASSYPAGASQETQYF. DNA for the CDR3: TGTGCCAGCAGTTACCCAGCGGGAGCTTCCCAAGAGACCCAGTACTTC.

The CDR3 spells CSVVSRAMGNTEAFF. The CDR3 DNA follows: TGCAGCGTTGTTAGCAGGGCGATGGGCAACACTGAAGCTTTCTTT. The chain recombines TRBV29-1 with TRBJ1-1; D is perhaps TRBD1 (5 bases). Germline V gene sequence: CDR1 SQVTM, CDR2 ANQGSEA. Trimming left V 4 bases short and J 2 bases short, with 17 bases between. The length of the CDR3 is 15 residues.

Here the CDR3 reads CATSDTGLAKETQYF. CDR3 sequence (DNA): TGTGCCACCAGTGATACTGGACTAGCGAAAGAGACCCAGTACTTC. The chain is built from TRBV24-1 and TRBJ2-5; 9 positions match TRBD2. J lost 3 bases, V lost 3 bases, and 4 bases had no gene match. This CDR3 comprises 15 residues. Germline V lookup: CDR1 KGHDR, CDR2 SFDVKD.

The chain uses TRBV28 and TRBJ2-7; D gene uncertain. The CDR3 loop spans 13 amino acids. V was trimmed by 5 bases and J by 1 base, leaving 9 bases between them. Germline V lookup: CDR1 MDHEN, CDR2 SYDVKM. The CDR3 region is CASSTHGSYEQYF. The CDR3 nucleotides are TGTGCCAGCAGTACTCACGGTTCCTACGAGCAGTACTTC. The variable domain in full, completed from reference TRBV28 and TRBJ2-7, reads DVKVTQSSRYLVKRTGEKVFLECVQDMDHENMFWYRQDPGLGLRLIYFSYDVKMKEKGDIPEGYSVSREKKERFSLILESASTNQTSMYLCASSTHGSYEQYFGPGTRLTVT.

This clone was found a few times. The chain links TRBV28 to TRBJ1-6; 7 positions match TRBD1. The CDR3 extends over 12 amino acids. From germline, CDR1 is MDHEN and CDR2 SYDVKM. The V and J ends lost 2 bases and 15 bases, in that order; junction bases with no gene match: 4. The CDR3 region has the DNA TGTGCCAGCAGTTTAAAGGGGGCAGGCCTCCACTTT. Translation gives CASSLKGAGLHF.

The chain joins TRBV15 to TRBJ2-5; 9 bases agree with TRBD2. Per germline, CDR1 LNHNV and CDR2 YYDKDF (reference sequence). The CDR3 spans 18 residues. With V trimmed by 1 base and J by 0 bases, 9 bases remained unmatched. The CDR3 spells CATSRGVLAGLYQETQYF. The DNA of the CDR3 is TGTGCCACCAGCAGAGGGGTTCTAGCGGGACTGTACCAAGAGACCCAGTACTTC.

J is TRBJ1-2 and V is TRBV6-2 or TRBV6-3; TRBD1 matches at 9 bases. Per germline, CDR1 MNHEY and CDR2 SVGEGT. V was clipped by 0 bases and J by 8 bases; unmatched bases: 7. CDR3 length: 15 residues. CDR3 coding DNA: TGTGCCAGCAGTTACTCGGAACAGGGGGCGCACGGCTACACCTTC. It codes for CASSYSEQGAHGYTF.

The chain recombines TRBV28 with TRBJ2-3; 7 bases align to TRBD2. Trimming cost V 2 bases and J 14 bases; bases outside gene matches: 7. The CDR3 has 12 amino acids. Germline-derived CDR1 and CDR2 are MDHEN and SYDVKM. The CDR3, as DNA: TGTGCCAGCAGTTTAGTTGGGCGGGAGACGTATTTT. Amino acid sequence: CASSLVGRETYF. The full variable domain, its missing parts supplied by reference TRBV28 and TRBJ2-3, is DVKVTQSSRYLVKRTGEKVFLECVQDMDHENMFWYRQDPGLGLRLIYFSYDVKMKEKGDIPEGYSVSREKKERFSLILESASTNQTSMYLCASSLVGRETYFGPGTRLTVL.

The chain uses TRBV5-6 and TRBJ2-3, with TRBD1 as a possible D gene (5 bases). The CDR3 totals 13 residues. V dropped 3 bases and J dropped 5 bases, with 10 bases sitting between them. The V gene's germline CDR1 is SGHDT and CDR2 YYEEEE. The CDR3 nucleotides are TGTGCCAGCAGCTCCGACAGTAGAGATACGCAGTATTTT. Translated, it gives CASSSDSRDTQYF.

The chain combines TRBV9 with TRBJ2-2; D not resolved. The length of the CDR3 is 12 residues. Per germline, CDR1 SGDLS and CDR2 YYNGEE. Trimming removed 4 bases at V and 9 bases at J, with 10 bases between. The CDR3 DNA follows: TGTGCCAGCAGCCCTCCGTCCCGGGAGCTGTTTTTT. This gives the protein CASSPPSRELFF.

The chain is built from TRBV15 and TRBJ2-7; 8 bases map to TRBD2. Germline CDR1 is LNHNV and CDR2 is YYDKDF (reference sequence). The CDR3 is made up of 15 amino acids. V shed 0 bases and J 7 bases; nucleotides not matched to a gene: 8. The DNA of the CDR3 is TGTGCCACCAGCAGAGACCGGGAGGGCCTCGGGGAGCAGTACTTC. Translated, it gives CATSRDREGLGEQYF.

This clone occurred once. The CDR3 loop reads CASSLFFEQYF. The DNA of the CDR3 is TGTGCCAGCAGCTTATTCTTTGAGCAGTACTTC. V gene TRBV7-9 combines with J gene TRBJ2-7; D unclear. CDR3 size: 11 residues. The ends were cut back, 2 bases at V and 7 bases at J, with 6 bases in the middle. Germline V gene sequence: CDR1 SEHNR, CDR2 FQNEAQ (reference sequence). Combining the CDR3 with reference TRBV7-9 and TRBJ2-7 gives the whole variable domain DTGVSQNPRHKITKRGQNVTFRCDPISEHNRLYWYRQTLGQGPEFLTYFQNEAQLEKSRLLSDRFSAERPKGSFSTLEIQRTEQGDSAMYLCASSLFFEQYFGPGTRLTVT.

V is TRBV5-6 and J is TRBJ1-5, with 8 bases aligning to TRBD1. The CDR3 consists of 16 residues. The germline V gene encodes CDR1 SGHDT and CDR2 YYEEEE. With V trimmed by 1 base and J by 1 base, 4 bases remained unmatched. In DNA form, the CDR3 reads TGTGCCAGCAGCTTGAGCAGGGGGCTAAGCAATCAGCCCCAGCATTTT. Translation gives CASSLSRGLSNQPQHF.

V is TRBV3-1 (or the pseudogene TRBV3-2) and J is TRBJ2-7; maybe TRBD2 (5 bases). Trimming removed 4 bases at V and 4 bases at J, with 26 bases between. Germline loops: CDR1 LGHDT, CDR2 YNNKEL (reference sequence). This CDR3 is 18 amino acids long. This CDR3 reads CASSRGELVDGWMYEQYF. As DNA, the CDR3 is TGTGCCAGCAGCCGTGGAGAACTAGTTGATGGGTGGATGTACGAGCAGTACTTC.

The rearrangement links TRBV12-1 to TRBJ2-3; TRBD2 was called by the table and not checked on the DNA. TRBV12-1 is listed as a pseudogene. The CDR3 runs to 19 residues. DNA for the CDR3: TGTGCCAGCAGCTTTGGGATGATGGCTAGCGGGAGCCCTAGGGATACGCAGTATTTT. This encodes CASSFGMMASGSPRDTQYF.

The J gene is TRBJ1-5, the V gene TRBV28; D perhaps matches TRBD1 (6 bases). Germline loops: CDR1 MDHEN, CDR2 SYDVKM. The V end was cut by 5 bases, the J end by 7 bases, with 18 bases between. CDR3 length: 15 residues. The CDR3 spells CASSPSGSGDQPQHF. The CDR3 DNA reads TGTGCCAGCAGTCCGTCGGGGTCAGGGGACCAGCCCCAGCATTTT.

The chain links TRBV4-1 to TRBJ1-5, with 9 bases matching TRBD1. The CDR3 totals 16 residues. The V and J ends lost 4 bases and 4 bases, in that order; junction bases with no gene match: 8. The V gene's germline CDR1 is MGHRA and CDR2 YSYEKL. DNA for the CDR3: TGCGCCAGCAGCCTGGCTACAGGGGGCGCGAATCAGCCCCAGCATTTT. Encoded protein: CASSLATGGANQPQHF.

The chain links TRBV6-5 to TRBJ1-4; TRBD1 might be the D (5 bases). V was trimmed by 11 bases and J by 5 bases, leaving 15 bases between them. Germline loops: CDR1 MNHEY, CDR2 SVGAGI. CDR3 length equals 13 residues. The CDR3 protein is CASGRAANEKLFF. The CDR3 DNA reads TGTGCCTCAGGGAGGGCCGCCAATGAAAAACTGTTTTTT.

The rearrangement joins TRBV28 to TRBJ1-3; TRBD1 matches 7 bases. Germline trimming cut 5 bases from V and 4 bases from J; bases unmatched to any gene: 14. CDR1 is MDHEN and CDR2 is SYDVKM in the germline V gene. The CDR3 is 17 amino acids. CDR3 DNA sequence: TGTGCCAGCAGTACACCCCGGGACAGCGCTCTCGGAAACACCATATATTTT. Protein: CASSTPRDSALGNTIYF. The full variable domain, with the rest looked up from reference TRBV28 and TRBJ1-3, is DVKVTQSSRYLVKRTGEKVFLECVQDMDHENMFWYRQDPGLGLRLIYFSYDVKMKEKGDIPEGYSVSREKKERFSLILESASTNQTSMYLCASSTPRDSALGNTIYFGEGSWLTVV.

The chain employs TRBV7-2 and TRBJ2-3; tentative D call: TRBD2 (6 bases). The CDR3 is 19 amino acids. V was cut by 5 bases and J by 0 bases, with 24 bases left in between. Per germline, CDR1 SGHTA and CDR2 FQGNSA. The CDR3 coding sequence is TGTGCCAGCAGCCCCCGCCCCTTCCGACTAGGCCGTAGCACAGATACGCAGTATTTT. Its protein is CASSPRPFRLGRSTDTQYF.

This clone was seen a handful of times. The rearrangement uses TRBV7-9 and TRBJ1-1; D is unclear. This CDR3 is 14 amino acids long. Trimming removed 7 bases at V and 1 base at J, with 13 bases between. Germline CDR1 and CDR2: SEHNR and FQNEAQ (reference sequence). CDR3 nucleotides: TGTGCCAGCATCACCTTCGGGAAGAACACTGAAGCTTTCTTT. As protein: CASITFGKNTEAFF. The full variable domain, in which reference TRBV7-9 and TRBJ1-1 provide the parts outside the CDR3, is DTGVSQNPRHKITKRGQNVTFRCDPISEHNRLYWYRQTLGQGPEFLTYFQNEAQLEKSRLLSDRFSAERPKGSFSTLEIQRTEQGDSAMYLCASITFGKNTEAFFGQGTRLTVV.